This passage covers 3 T cell receptor beta chains from one sample sequenced in a study of blood T cell repertoires in COVID-19. TCRdb keeps only in-frame clones here, not all; method: immunoSEQ multiplex PCR. The data hold 200,000 to 250,000 clones, with over 80% observed a single time. The specimen sequenced was peripheral blood. All receptors derive from a woman in her sixties or seventies with active or convalescent COVID-19.

V gene TRBV7-8 combines with J gene TRBJ2-7; D is perhaps TRBD2 (5 bases). Trimming took off 5 bases at V and 5 bases at J, with 10 bases between the two ends. CDR1 and CDR2 (germline): SGHVS, FQNEAQ. This CDR3 is 12 amino acids long. CDR3 in amino acids: CASSDRRDEQYF. CDR3 nucleotide sequence: TGTGCCAGCAGCGATCGGCGGGACGAGCAGTACTTC. The complete variable domain, with remaining parts taken from reference TRBV7-8 and TRBJ2-7, reads GAGVSQSPRYKVAKRGQDVALRCDPISGHVSLFWYQQALGQGPEFLTYFQNEAQLDKSGLPSDRFFAERPEGSVSTLKIQRTQQEDSAVYLCASSDRRDEQYFGPGTRLTVT.

This clone was seen only once. The chain employs TRBV5-1 and TRBJ1-4; D is ambiguous. Germline CDR1 reads SGHRS; CDR2 reads YFSETQ. The CDR3 extends over 15 amino acids. V shed 0 bases and J shed 8 bases, with 14 bases lying between them. The CDR3 bases are TGCGCCAGCAGCTTGGTGGGCAGTAGTGAAGAAAAACTGTTTTTT. As protein: CASSLVGSSEEKLFF.

V and J are TRBV3-1 (or the pseudogene TRBV3-2) and TRBJ1-5, with D hard to call. Per the germline V gene, CDR1 is LGHDT and CDR2 is YNNKEL (reference sequence). The CDR3 consists of 17 residues. Trimming cost V 1 base and J 3 bases, with 16 bases left between them. This CDR3 reads CASSQGEAGSDNQPQHF. As DNA, the CDR3 is TGTGCCAGCAGCCAAGGTGAGGCGGGATCCGACAATCAGCCCCAGCATTTT.